A single sample gave rise to the 29 T cell receptor beta chains below, sequenced in a study of T cells in Graves' hyperthyroidism and ophthalmopathy. It was RNA transcripts that yielded the amplified TCR beta CDR3 regions. Initially, a first-round RT-PCR of the TCR CDR3 employed the HTBI primer set. TCRdb analysed the multiplex PCR reads with MiXCR anew, one entry per CDR3 protein. The repertoire holds fewer than 850,000 distinct CDR3 sequences, 17% seen once, with 15% to 17% in the top ten. Sequenced: blood. Receptors originate from a man aged 45-65 years with Graves' hyperthyroidism.

This clonotype was seen repeatedly, ten times or more. V usage is TRBV2 and J usage is TRBJ2-2; a weak D match, TRBD2 (6 bases). This CDR3 has 13 residues. V was cut by 8 bases and J by 1 base, with 8 bases left in between. Germline V gives CDR1 SNHLY, CDR2 FYNNEI. The CDR3 loop is CASGRENTGELFF. CDR3 nucleotide sequence: TGTGCCAGCGGGCGGGAGAACACCGGGGAGCTGTTTTTT. Supplemented by reference TRBV2 and TRBJ2-2, the full variable domain reads EPEVTQTPSHQVTQMGQEVILRCVPISNHLYFYWYRQILGQKVEFLVSFYNNEISEKSEIFDDQFSVERPDGSNFTLKIRSTKLEDSAMYFCASGRENTGELFFGEGSRLTVL.

J is TRBJ2-2 and V is TRBV19; 8 nucleotides agree with TRBD2. The germline gives CDR1 LNHDA, CDR2 SQIVND (reference sequence). V trimming: 3 bases; J trimming: 5 bases; junction bases outside the gene matches: 5. CDR3 length: 15 amino acids. The DNA of the CDR3 is TGTGCCAGTAGTATGAGCGGGAGAGGGACCGGGGAGCTGTTTTTT. This gives the protein CASSMSGRGTGELFF.

The chain couples TRBV4-3 to TRBJ2-4; TRBD2 matches at 9 bases. The CDR3 has 17 residues. V lost 1 base, J lost 7 bases, and 11 bases stayed unmatched. Germline CDR1 is LGHNA and CDR2 is YSLEER. The CDR3 loop reads CASSQAYAGGPGNIQYF. CDR3 DNA: TGCGCCAGCAGCCAAGCTTACGCGGGAGGGCCAGGGAACATTCAGTACTTC.

This sequence joins TRBV28 and TRBJ1-1, with 9 bases aligning to TRBD1. Looked up from germline, CDR1 is MDHEN and CDR2 is SYDVKM. Trimming at V came to 4 bases and at J to 4 bases, leaving 13 bases not matched to a gene. The CDR3 is 17 amino acids. DNA of the CDR3: TGTGCCAGCAGTTGGGGGGGACAGGGCTCAGTGATCACTGAAGCTTTCTTT. Amino acid sequence: CASSWGGQGSVITEAFF.

This clonotype has a count of ten or more. The junction departs from the called germline gene at one end, perhaps through a read error. This rearrangement joins TRBV11-2 to TRBJ2-2; TRBD1 agrees at 10 bases. CDR1 and CDR2 (germline): SGHAT, FQNNGV. The CDR3 is 13 residues long. CDR3 loop: CASSLAGTGVLFF. The CDR3 DNA reads as TGTGCCAGCAGCTTAGCCGGGACAGGGGTGCTGTTTTTT. Full variable domain (remainder filled in from reference TRBV11-2 and TRBJ2-2): EAGVAQSPRYKIIEKRQSVAFWCNPISGHATLYWYQQILGQGPKLLIQFQNNGVVDDSQLPKDRFSAERLKGVDSTLKIQPAKLEDSAVYLCASSLAGTGVLFFGEGSRLTVL.

This sequence joins TRBV5-1 and TRBJ2-1; TRBD2 agrees at 8 bases. V gave up 2 bases and J gave up 6 bases; unmatched junction bases: 7. The CDR3 extends over 15 amino acids. Germline V lookup: CDR1 SGHRS, CDR2 YFSETQ. The CDR3, as DNA: TGCGCCAGCAGCTTCATAGCGGGACGGGGCAATGAGCAGTTCTTC. Amino acids: CASSFIAGRGNEQFF.

With respect to this clonotype: A junction boundary mismatches the germline segment, possibly from a read error. This sequence joins TRBV5-1 and TRBJ2-2; 9 nucleotides align to TRBD1. This CDR3 region has 16 residues. The germline V gene encodes CDR1 SGHRS and CDR2 YFSETQ. The CDR3 region has the DNA TGCGCCAGCAGCTTGGTGGCGACAGGGGGGACCGGGGAGCGGTTTTTT. Protein: CASSLVATGGTGERFF.

This chain joins TRBV20-1 and TRBJ2-7; TRBD2 agrees at 11 bases. Germline CDR1 reads DFQATT; CDR2 reads SNEGSKA (reference sequence). With 3 bases clipped from V and 5 bases from J, the junction kept 6 bases outside the gene matches. This CDR3 comprises 14 residues. Here the CDR3 reads CSARLAGGPNEQYF. CDR3 nucleotides: TGCAGTGCTAGGTTAGCGGGAGGGCCTAACGAGCAGTACTTC.

This clonotype was seen just once. The chain links TRBV27 to TRBJ2-7, with D maybe TRBD2 (5 bases). CDR1 and CDR2 (germline): MNHEY, SMNVEV (reference sequence). The germline V and J ends were trimmed by 5 bases and 2 bases, with 10 bases remaining between them. The CDR3 has 13 amino acids. The CDR3 nucleotides are TGTGCCAGCAGTCCCGAGACTACCTACGAGCAGTACTTC. Its protein is CASSPETTYEQYF.

This clonotype was detected many times. V usage is TRBV30 and J usage is TRBJ2-7; D is uncertain. CDR3 size: 14 residues. V lost 2 bases to trimming and J lost 6 bases, with 17 bases between them. CDR1 is GTSNPN and CDR2 is SVGIG in the germline V gene (reference sequence). CDR3 bases: TGTGCCTGGAGTTCCGGATCTTTTCTCTCCGAGCAGTACTTC. The encoded protein is CAWSSGSFLSEQYF.

V gene TRBV20-1 combines with J gene TRBJ2-1, with a weak D call TRBD2 (5 bases). Germline CDR1 is DFQATT and CDR2 is SNEGSKA (reference sequence). The CDR3 extends over 16 amino acids. Trimming stripped 3 bases from V and 4 bases from J, with 19 bases between. CDR3 region: CSARLRSSGKYNEQFF. The CDR3 region has the DNA TGCAGTGCTAGGTTGAGGTCGAGCGGCAAATACAATGAGCAGTTCTTC.

V usage is TRBV2 and J usage is TRBJ1-6; 10 bases are shared with TRBD1. The germline gives CDR1 SNHLY, CDR2 FYNNEI. The CDR3 consists of 12 residues. V lost 8 bases, J lost 8 bases, and 0 bases stayed unmatched. The CDR3 DNA is TGTGCCAGCGGGACAGGGGATTCACCCCTCCACTTT. It yields the protein CASGTGDSPLHF.

This clonotype was seen repeatedly, ten times or more. The chain is built from TRBV12-3 or TRBV12-4 and TRBJ1-1; D unclear. V lost 3 bases, J lost 1 base, and 9 bases lay in between. The CDR3 extends over 14 amino acids. The CDR3 DNA is TGTGCCAGCAGTTTGGCGATCTGGAACACTGAAGCTTTCTTT. The encoded protein is CASSLAIWNTEAFF.

This clonotype has more than one count but fewer than ten. Germline is not matched at one junction end, which may reflect a read error. The chain recombines TRBV20-1 with TRBJ2-3, with D possibly matching TRBD2 (8 bases). Germline CDR1 is DFQATT and CDR2 is SNEGSKA (reference sequence). This CDR3 is built from 16 residues. CDR3: CSAGEGTAGAKDTQYF. CDR3 nucleotides: TGCAGTGCTGGAGAGGGGACAGCGGGAGCCAAAGATACGCAGTATTTT.

This clonotype was counted at least ten times. This chain joins TRBV6-1 and TRBJ1-4, with 7 bases lining up with TRBD1. V was clipped by 6 bases and J by 7 bases; unmatched bases: 8. Germline CDR1 is MNHNS and CDR2 is SASEGT. CDR3 length: 14 amino acids. For the CDR3, the DNA is TGTGCCAGCAGCAACAGGGGTTTTGGTGAAAAACTGTTTTTT. Protein product: CASSNRGFGEKLFF.

This clonotype was seen ten or more times. The DNA of the CDR3 is TGTGCCAGCAGGGGCGGGGGAGGCTACCAAGAGACCCAGTACTTC. Residues: CASRGGGGYQETQYF. The chain carries TRBV6-1 and TRBJ2-5; 7 nucleotides match TRBD2. CDR3 length: 15 residues. With 6 bases clipped from V and 0 bases from J, the junction kept 7 bases outside the gene matches. Germline CDR1 MNHNS, CDR2 SASEGT.

This clonotype was recorded at least ten times. This chain uses TRBV7-2 with TRBJ2-2; tentatively, D is TRBD2 (6 bases). Germline CDR1 SGHTA, CDR2 FQGNSA. CDR3 size: 14 residues. Trimming took off 3 bases at V and 4 bases at J, with 9 bases between the two ends. As DNA, the CDR3 is TGTGCCAGCAGCTTCGGGACTTCCACCGGGGAGCTGTTTTTT. It codes for CASSFGTSTGELFF.

This clonotype was counted ten times or more. This chain links TRBV12-5 with TRBJ2-3; D may be TRBD2 (5 bases). This CDR3 contains 16 residues. The V gene's germline CDR1 is LGHNT and CDR2 FRNRAP. V was cut by 0 bases and J by 0 bases, with 10 bases left in between. In DNA form, the CDR3 reads TGTGCTAGTGGTTTGGTACAAGGCGGGAGCACAGATACGCAGTATTTT. It translates to CASGLVQGGSTDTQYF.

This clonotype was found many times. This chain links TRBV28 with TRBJ2-7, with D possibly being TRBD2 (5 bases). The germline gives CDR1 MDHEN, CDR2 SYDVKM. V was cut by 2 bases and J by 5 bases, with 10 bases left in between. The CDR3 is made up of 13 amino acids. The CDR3 DNA reads as TGTGCCAGCAGTTTACGGGAATCCGACGAGCAGTACTTC. This translates into CASSLRESDEQYF.

This clonotype has a handful of counts. A much larger clone differs from this one at a single base, so this may be a read error. V is TRBV24-1 and J is TRBJ2-1; 7 nucleotides line up with TRBD2. The CDR3 consists of 17 residues. The germline V gene encodes CDR1 KGHDR and CDR2 SFDVKD. The V gene end was trimmed by 5 bases and the J gene end by 9 bases; junction bases not matched to a gene: 18. In nucleotides, the CDR3 is TGTGCCACCAGTGGTCCATCAGGGACTACCTCCACCCGTGAGCAGTTCTTC. Translation gives CATSGPSGTTSTREQFF.

This clonotype was counted only a few times. The rearrangement uses TRBV29-1 and TRBJ2-2, with 7 bases lining up with TRBD2. The CDR3 has 14 amino acids. V lost 5 bases, J lost 4 bases, and 7 bases stayed unmatched. The V gene's germline CDR1 is SQVTM and CDR2 ANQGSEA. DNA of the CDR3: TGCAGCGTTTCTCGGGGGGAAATCACCGGGGAGCTGTTTTTT. It specifies CSVSRGEITGELFF.

This clonotype has a count of ten or more. This chain links TRBV28 with TRBJ2-1; 10 nucleotides line up with TRBD2. This CDR3 has 18 residues. Germline V CDR1 and CDR2: MDHEN, SYDVKM. V shed 4 bases, J shed 2 bases, and the junction held 11 bases outside the gene matches. In DNA form, the CDR3 reads TGTGCCAGCAGTTCCCCACCTAGCGGGAGCCCCGCCTACAATGAGCAGTTCTTC. As protein: CASSSPPSGSPAYNEQFF.

This clonotype appeared many times. The V and J genes are TRBV5-1 and TRBJ2-3; weak D call: TRBD1 (5 bases). V lost 6 bases and J lost 5, with 10 bases in between. Germline assignment: CDR1 SGHRS and CDR2 YFSETQ. CDR3 length equals 12 residues. CDR3 region: CASKDNVDTQYF. Written as DNA, the CDR3 is TGCGCCAGCAAGGACAACGTAGATACGCAGTATTTT.

A single count supports this clonotype. A clone one base away is much larger, so this may be a read error. The genes are TRBV7-9 and TRBJ2-5; TRBD1 matches at 7 bases. The V and J ends lost 3 bases and 4 bases, in that order; junction bases with no gene match: 2. The germline CDR1 and CDR2 sequences are SEHNR and FQNEAQ (reference sequence). The CDR3 covers 13 residues. CDR3 protein: CASSFRGSETQYF. CDR3 bases: TGTGCCAGCAGCTTCAGGGGGTCAGAGACCCAGTACTTC.

This clonotype has just a few counts. The V call is TRBV5-1, the J call TRBJ2-2; tentative D call: TRBD1 (6 bases). Trimming took off 4 bases at V and 1 base at J, with 11 bases between the two ends. The CDR3 runs 15 residues. Germline V CDR1 and CDR2: SGHRS, YFSETQ. DNA of the CDR3: TGCGCCAGCAGCGTACAGGGCGGGAACACCGGGGAGCTGTTTTTT. This translates into CASSVQGGNTGELFF.

The V gene is TRBV25-1, the J gene TRBJ2-7; D gene unclear. Per the germline V gene, CDR1 is MGHDK and CDR2 is SYGVNS. Trimming cost V 5 bases and J 4 bases, with 12 bases left between them. The CDR3 runs to 13 residues. The DNA of the CDR3 is TGTGCCAGCAGTCACCTATCCAGATACGAGCAGTACTTC. Encoded protein: CASSHLSRYEQYF.

This clonotype has only a few counts. The chain carries TRBV5-1 and TRBJ2-3, with D tentatively TRBD1 (6 bases). The CDR3 covers 14 residues. V shed 3 bases and J shed 6 bases, with 14 bases lying between them. The germline V gene has CDR1 SGHRS and CDR2 YFSETQ. The CDR3 nucleotides are TGCGCCAGCAGCTCAGAAAGGACAGTTGATACGCAGTATTTT. Protein: CASSSERTVDTQYF.

As regards this clonotype: A much larger clone lies a single base off, so this may be a read error. J is TRBJ1-1 and V is TRBV7-3, with 7 bases that match TRBD1. The V gene's germline CDR1 is SGHTA and CDR2 FQGTGA. CDR3 length: 15 amino acids. CDR3 residues: CASSQGRRGNTEASF. CDR3 DNA sequence: TGTGCCAGCAGCCAAGGACGCAGGGGGAACACTGAAGCTTCCTTT.

This clonotype occurred many times. V gene TRBV7-9 combines with J gene TRBJ2-5; D is uncertain. This CDR3 is built from 14 residues. Germline V gene lookup returns CDR1 SEHNR and CDR2 FQNEAQ (reference sequence). V was clipped by 5 bases and J by 7 bases, with 17 bases between them. CDR3 sequence reads: CASSPTDLKGTQYF. The CDR3 DNA reads as TGTGCCAGCAGCCCAACGGACCTCAAGGGGACCCAGTACTTC.